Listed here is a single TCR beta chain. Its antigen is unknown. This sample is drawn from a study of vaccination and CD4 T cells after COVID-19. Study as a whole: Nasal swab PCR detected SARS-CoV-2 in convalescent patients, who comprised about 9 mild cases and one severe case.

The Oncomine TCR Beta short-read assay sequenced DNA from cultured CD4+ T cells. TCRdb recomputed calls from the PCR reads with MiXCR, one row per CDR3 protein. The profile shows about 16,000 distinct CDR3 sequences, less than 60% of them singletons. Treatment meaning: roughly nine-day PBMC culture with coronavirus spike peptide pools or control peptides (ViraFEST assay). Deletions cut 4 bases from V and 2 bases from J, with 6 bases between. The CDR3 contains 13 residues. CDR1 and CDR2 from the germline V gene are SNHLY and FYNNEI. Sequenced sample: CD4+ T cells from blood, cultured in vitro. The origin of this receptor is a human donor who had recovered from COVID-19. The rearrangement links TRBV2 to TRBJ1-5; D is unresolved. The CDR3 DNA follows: TGTGCCAGCAGTGGGGGAGGCAATCAGCCCCAGCATTTT. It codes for CASSGGGNQPQHF.